This TCR beta chain was identified during a study of PD-1 and CTLA-4 blockade in melanoma. Measured with immunoSEQ multiplex PCR; TCRdb has only the in-frame clones, and not every one. Of tens of thousands of clones in the sample, roughly 90% were seen once. In its sample, this clone was seen once. Trimming stripped 7 bases from V and 2 bases from J, with 9 bases between. The germline gives CDR1 MNHEY, CDR2 SMNVEV (reference sequence). The CDR3 sequence is 12 residues long. The specimen comprised CD8+ T cells from peripheral blood, sampled from a patient given anti-PD-1 treatment. The chain links TRBV27 to TRBJ2-7; maybe TRBD1 (5 bases). This receptor was identified in a human donor with melanoma. The CDR3 sequence is CASKTGAYEQYF. In DNA, the CDR3 is TGTGCCAGCAAAACAGGAGCCTACGAGCAGTACTTC.